This TCR beta chain emerged from a study of identical twins. A universal primer binding site was introduced by template switching. The final cDNA contained unique molecular identifiers. Via MiXCR, TCRdb re-called the 5' RACE reads, giving one row per CDR3 protein. The sample carries hundreds of thousands of distinct CDR3 sequences, approximately 13% recorded once. Germline values: CDR1 SGHKS, CDR2 YYEKEE (reference sequence). V lost 4 bases and J lost 6; bases outside the gene matches: 7. The CDR3 spans 15 residues. This clonotype was seen at least ten times. Everyone who donated was a healthy Caucasian. These sequences were also reported in another study, on yellow fever vaccine responses in identical twins.

This rearrangement joins TRBV5-5 to TRBJ2-1; 10 bases match TRBD1. The receptor was isolated from a woman between 18 and 29 years old in good health. Specimen: CD8+ T cells sorted from blood. The CDR3 spells CASSEGQGFVNEQFF. CDR3 DNA sequence: TGTGCCAGCAGCGAGGGACAGGGGTTTGTCAATGAGCAGTTCTTC.